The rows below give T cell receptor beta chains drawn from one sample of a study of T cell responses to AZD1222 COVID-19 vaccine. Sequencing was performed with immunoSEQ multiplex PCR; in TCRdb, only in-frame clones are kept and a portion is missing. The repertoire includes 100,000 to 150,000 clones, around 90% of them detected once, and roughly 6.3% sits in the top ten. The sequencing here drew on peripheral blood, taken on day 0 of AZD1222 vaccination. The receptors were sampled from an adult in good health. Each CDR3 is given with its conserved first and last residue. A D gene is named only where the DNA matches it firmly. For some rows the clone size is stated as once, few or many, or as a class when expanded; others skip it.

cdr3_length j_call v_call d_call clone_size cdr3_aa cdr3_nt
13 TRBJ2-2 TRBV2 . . CASTGQITGELFF TGTGCCAGCACCGGACAGATCACCGGGGAGCTGTTTTTT
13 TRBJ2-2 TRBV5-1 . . CASSLVVTGELFF TGCGCCAGCAGCTTGGTGGTCACCGGGGAGCTGTTTTTT
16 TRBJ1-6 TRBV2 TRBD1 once CASSVQGDFDYSPLHF TGTGCCAGCAGTGTCCAGGGGGACTTTGATTATTCACCCCTCCACTTT
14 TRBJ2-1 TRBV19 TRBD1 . CASRRDRGRDEQFF TGTGCCAGTAGGCGGGACAGGGGAAGGGATGAGCAGTTCTTC
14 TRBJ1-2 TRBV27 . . CASSSGRWSYGYTF TGTGCCAGCAGTTCAGGAAGATGGAGTTATGGCTACACCTTC
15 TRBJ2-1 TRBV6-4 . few CASSLTIGPYNEQFF TGTGCCAGCAGTCTGACTATAGGCCCCTACAATGAGCAGTTCTTC
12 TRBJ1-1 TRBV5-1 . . CASSLGDIGAFF TGCGCCAGCAGCTTGGGGGACATCGGAGCTTTCTTT
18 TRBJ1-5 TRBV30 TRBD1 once CAWTPSRLGTGSRQPQHF TGTGCCTGGACTCCATCTCGGTTGGGGACAGGGTCTCGACAGCCCCAGCATTTT
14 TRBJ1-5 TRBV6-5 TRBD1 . CASSGGQFNQPQHF TGTGCCAGCAGCGGGGGACAGTTCAATCAGCCCCAGCATTTT
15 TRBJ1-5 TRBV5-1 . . CASSLSPVGNQPQHF TGCGCCAGCAGCTTAAGTCCGGTAGGGAATCAGCCCCAGCATTTT
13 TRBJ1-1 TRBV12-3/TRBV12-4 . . CAGSSESNTEAFF TGTGCCGGCAGTTCCGAATCGAACACTGAAGCTTTCTTT
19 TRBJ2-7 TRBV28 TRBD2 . CASSLWSPTSGGRSYEQYF TGTGCCAGCAGTTTATGGTCCCCAACTAGCGGGGGCCGTTCTTACGAGCAGTACTTC
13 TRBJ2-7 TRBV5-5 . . CASSLRETYEQYF TGTGCCAGCAGCTTGCGGGAGACCTACGAGCAGTACTTC
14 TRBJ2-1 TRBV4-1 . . CASSQDRTPSEQFF TGCGCCAGCAGCCAAGACCGGACACCTAGCGAGCAGTTCTTC
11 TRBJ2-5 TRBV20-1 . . CSARLSETQYF TGCAGTGCTAGACTTAGTGAGACCCAGTACTTC
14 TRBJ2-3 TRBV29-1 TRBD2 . CSVSFRGGIDTQYF TGCAGCGTCTCGTTTCGGGGGGGGATAGATACGCAGTATTTT
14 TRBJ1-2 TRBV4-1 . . CASSQGTGFYGYTF TGCGCCAGCAGCCAAGGAACAGGATTCTATGGCTACACCTTC
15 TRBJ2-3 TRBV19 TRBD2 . CASSIVAGGPDTQYF TGTGCCAGTAGTATAGTAGCGGGGGGGCCAGATACGCAGTATTTT
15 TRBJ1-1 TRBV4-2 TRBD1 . CASSQLTRGQGEAFF TGTGCCAGCAGCCAGCTCACCAGGGGGCAGGGTGAAGCTTTCTTT
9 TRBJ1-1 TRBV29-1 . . CSVGTEAFF TGCAGCGTTGGCACTGAAGCTTTCTTT
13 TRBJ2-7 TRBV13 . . CASSNARDYEQYF TGTGCCAGCAGCAACGCGAGGGACTACGAGCAGTACTTC
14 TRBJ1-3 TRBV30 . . CAWSWQGGRNTIYF TGTGCCTGGAGTTGGCAGGGAGGAAGAAACACCATATATTTT
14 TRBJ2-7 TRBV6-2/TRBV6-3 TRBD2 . CASSFRGGSYEQYF TGTGCCAGCAGTTTTCGGGGGGGCTCCTACGAGCAGTACTTC
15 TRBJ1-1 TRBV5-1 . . CASSRRGEVGTEAFF TGCGCCAGCAGCCGCAGGGGCGAGGTTGGCACTGAAGCTTTCTTT
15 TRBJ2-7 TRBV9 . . CASSRSGTYVYEQYF TGTGCCAGCAGCCGGTCCGGGACATATGTTTACGAGCAGTACTTC
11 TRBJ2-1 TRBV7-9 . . CASSLEYEQFF TGTGCCAGCAGCTTAGAGTATGAGCAGTTCTTC
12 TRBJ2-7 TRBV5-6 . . CASSLVSNEQYF TGTGCCAGCAGCTTGGTATCTAACGAGCAGTACTTC
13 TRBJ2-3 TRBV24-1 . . CATPDTNTDTQYF TGTGCCACCCCGGACACGAACACAGATACGCAGTATTTT
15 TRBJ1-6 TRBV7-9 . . CASSLDSSYNSPLHF TGTGCCAGCAGCTTGGACAGCTCCTATAATTCACCCCTCCACTTT
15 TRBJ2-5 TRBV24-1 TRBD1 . CATGLQGILQETQYF TGTGCCACCGGCTTACAGGGGATCCTCCAAGAGACCCAGTACTTC
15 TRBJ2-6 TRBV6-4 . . CASSEGISGANVLTF TGTGCCAGCAGTGAGGGGATTTCTGGGGCCAACGTCCTGACTTTC
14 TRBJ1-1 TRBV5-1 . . CASSQGPKNTEAFF TGCGCCAGCAGCCAGGGACCGAAGAACACTGAAGCTTTCTTT
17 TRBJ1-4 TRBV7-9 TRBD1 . CASSGTGKGATNEKLFF TGTGCCAGCAGCGGGACAGGGAAAGGGGCAACTAATGAAAAACTGTTTTTT
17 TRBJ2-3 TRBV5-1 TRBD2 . CASSWVGVAGTGDTQYF TGCGCCAGCAGCTGGGTCGGGGTAGCGGGAACTGGAGATACGCAGTATTTT
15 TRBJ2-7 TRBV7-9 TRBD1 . CASSPPDRGPYEQYF TGTGCCAGCAGCCCCCCGGACAGGGGTCCCTACGAGCAGTACTTC
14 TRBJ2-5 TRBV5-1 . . CASSLVTGQETQYF TGCGCCAGCAGCTTGGTGACAGGACAAGAGACCCAGTACTTC
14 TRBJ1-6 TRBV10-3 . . CAISENPSPSPLHF TGTGCCATCAGTGAGAACCCTAGCCCCTCACCCCTCCACTTT
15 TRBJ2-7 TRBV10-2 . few CASSESFGRLYEQYF TGCGCCAGCAGTGAAAGTTTTGGCAGGCTCTACGAGCAGTACTTC
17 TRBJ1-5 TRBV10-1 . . CASSERVHMGSNQPQHF TGCGCCAGCAGTGAGAGGGTACACATGGGGAGCAATCAGCCCCAGCATTTT
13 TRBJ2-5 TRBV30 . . CAWSVQLQETQYF TGTGCCTGGAGTGTTCAGTTACAAGAGACCCAGTACTTC
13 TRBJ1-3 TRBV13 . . CASSSAQGTTIYF TGTGCCAGCAGCTCAGCGCAGGGGACAACCATATATTTT
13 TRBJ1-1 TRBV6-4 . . CASSDTGAGAAFF TGTGCCAGCAGTGACACTGGGGCAGGGGCGGCTTTCTTT
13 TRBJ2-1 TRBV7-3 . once CASSLEVYNEQFF TGTGCCAGCAGCTTAGAGGTCTACAATGAGCAGTTCTTC
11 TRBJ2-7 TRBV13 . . CASSRSHAKYF TGTGCCAGCAGCCGATCACACGCGAAGTACTTC
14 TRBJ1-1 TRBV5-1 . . CASSLGGLNTEAFF TGCGCCAGCAGCTTGGGGGGACTGAACACTGAAGCTTTCTTT